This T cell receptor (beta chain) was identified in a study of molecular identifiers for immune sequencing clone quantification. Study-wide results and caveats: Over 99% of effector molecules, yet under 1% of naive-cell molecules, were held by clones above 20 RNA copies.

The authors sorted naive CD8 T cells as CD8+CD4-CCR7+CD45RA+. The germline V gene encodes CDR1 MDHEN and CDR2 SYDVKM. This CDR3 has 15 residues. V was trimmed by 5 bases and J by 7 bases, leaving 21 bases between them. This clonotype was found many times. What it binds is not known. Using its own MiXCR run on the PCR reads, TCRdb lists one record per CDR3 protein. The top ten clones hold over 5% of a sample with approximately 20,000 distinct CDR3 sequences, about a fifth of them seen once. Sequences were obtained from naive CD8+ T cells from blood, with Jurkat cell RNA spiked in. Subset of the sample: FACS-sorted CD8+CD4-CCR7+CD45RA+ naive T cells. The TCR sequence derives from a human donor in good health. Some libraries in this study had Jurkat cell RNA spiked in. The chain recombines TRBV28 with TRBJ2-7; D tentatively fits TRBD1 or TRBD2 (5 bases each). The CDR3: CASSTNRDDRGEQYF. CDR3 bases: TGTGCCAGCAGTACGAATAGGGACGACAGAGGGGAGCAGTACTTC.